What follows are 28 T cell receptor beta chains derived from one specimen sequenced in a study of blood T cell repertoires in COVID-19. The method was immunoSEQ multiplex PCR; TCRdb's version includes in-frame clones alone and lacks a portion of them. The sample gives about 94,000 clones, roughly 86% of which show up once; approximately 12% is in the top ten. Sequencing used peripheral blood. The receptors stem from a woman aged 55-75 years in a cohort sampled during active or convalescent COVID-19.

The chain carries TRBV15 and TRBJ2-2, with a weak D call TRBD1 (7 bases). Trimming removed 0 bases at V and 6 bases at J, with 11 bases between. The CDR3 covers 15 residues. The germline V gene has CDR1 LNHNV and CDR2 YYDKDF (reference sequence). CDR3: CATSRDGGTAGELFF. CDR3 bases: TGTGCCACCAGCAGAGATGGGGGGACAGCCGGGGAGCTGTTTTTT. The full variable domain, in which reference TRBV15 and TRBJ2-2 provide the parts outside the CDR3, is DAMVIQNPRYQVTQFGKPVTLSCSQTLNHNVMYWYQQKSSQAPKLLFHYYDKDFNNEADTPDNFQSRRPNTSFCFLDIRSPGLGDTAMYLCATSRDGGTAGELFFGEGSRLTVL.

CDR3 amino acids: CASSISERAVTQYF. CDR3 nucleotide sequence: TGTGCCAGTAGTATCTCGGAGAGGGCTGTCACGCAGTATTTT. The chain recombines TRBV19 with TRBJ2-3; weak D call: TRBD2 (5 bases). The germline CDR1 and CDR2 sequences are LNHDA and SQIVND (reference sequence). Trimming cost V 3 bases and J 9 bases, with 16 bases left between them. The CDR3 runs 14 residues.

The chain employs TRBV19 and TRBJ2-3; D possibly corresponds to TRBD1 (5 bases). The CDR3 runs to 15 residues. V dropped 7 bases and J dropped 4 bases, with 18 bases sitting between them. The germline CDR1 and CDR2 sequences are LNHDA and SQIVND (reference sequence). As DNA, the CDR3 is TGTGCCAGTAACGATCAGCAGGGAAGGGCAGATACGCAGTATTTT. Translation: CASNDQQGRADTQYF. The variable domain in full, completed from reference TRBV19 and TRBJ2-3, reads DGGITQSPKYLFRKEGQNVTLSCEQNLNHDAMYWYRQDPGQGLRLIYYSQIVNDFQKGDIAEGYSVSREKKESFPLTVTSAQKNPTAFYLCASNDQQGRADTQYFGPGTRLTVL.

The chain combines TRBV4-1 with TRBJ2-1, with TRBD1 as a possible D gene (7 bases). This CDR3 comprises 16 residues. Germline V lookup: CDR1 MGHRA, CDR2 YSYEKL. With 0 bases removed from V and 2 bases from J, the gap between germline ends came to 11 bases. CDR3 nucleotide sequence: TGCGCCAGCAGCCAAGAGACCAGGGGGGCCTACAATGAGCAGTTCTTC. Residues: CASSQETRGAYNEQFF.

The chain is built from TRBV5-6 and TRBJ1-6; weak D call: TRBD1 (6 bases). The CDR3 runs to 12 residues. The V end was cut by 1 base, the J end by 17 bases, with 13 bases between. Germline assignment: CDR1 SGHDT and CDR2 YYEEEE. The DNA for the CDR3 is TGTGCCAGCAGCTTGAGCGGGACAAGAATCCACTTT. Translated, it gives CASSLSGTRIHF.

The CDR3: CASSLTGGKGYTF. The CDR3, as DNA: TGTGCCAGCAGTTTGACAGGGGGCAAGGGCTACACCTTC. The rearrangement links TRBV28 to TRBJ1-2; TRBD1 aligns across 10 bases. J gave up 8 bases and V 3 bases, and 3 bases lay outside the gene matches. CDR3 length equals 13 residues. CDR1 is MDHEN, CDR2 SYDVKM, per germline.

The chain combines TRBV3-1 (or the pseudogene TRBV3-2) with TRBJ2-5; the D gene is possibly TRBD2 (7 bases). The length of the CDR3 is 15 residues. Between the trimmed V and J ends, which lost 6 bases and 2 bases, there was a span of 16 bases. Germline values: CDR1 LGHDT, CDR2 YNNKEL (reference sequence). This CDR3 reads CASRAGGGGQETQYF. The DNA of the CDR3 is TGTGCCAGCAGAGCCGGCGGGGGCGGTCAAGAGACCCAGTACTTC.

V gene TRBV7-9 combines with J gene TRBJ2-1, with D perhaps matching TRBD2 (5 bases). This CDR3 is 13 amino acids long. V was clipped by 6 bases and J by 7 bases, with 13 bases between them. Germline lookup yields CDR1 SEHNR and CDR2 FQNEAQ (reference sequence). The CDR3 is CASSLAATNEQFF. The CDR3 region has the DNA TGTGCCAGCAGTCTAGCAGCCACTAATGAGCAGTTCTTC. Full variable domain (rest looked up from reference TRBV7-9 and TRBJ2-1): DTGVSQNPRHKITKRGQNVTFRCDPISEHNRLYWYRQTLGQGPEFLTYFQNEAQLEKSRLLSDRFSAERPKGSFSTLEIQRTEQGDSAMYLCASSLAATNEQFFGPGTRLTVL.

The gene calls are TRBV7-9 and TRBJ1-2, with 11 positions matching TRBD1. Germline V gene data show CDR1 as SEHNR and CDR2 as FQNEAQ (reference sequence). The trim removed 0 bases at V and 8 bases at J, leaving 5 bases unmatched. The CDR3 totals 15 residues. CDR3 amino acids: CASSLAGQGAKGYTF. The CDR3, as DNA: TGTGCCAGCAGCTTAGCAGGACAGGGGGCTAAAGGCTACACCTTC.

The chain recombines TRBV3-1 (or the pseudogene TRBV3-2) with TRBJ2-3; 7 bases match TRBD2. Germline CDR1 and CDR2: LGHDT and YNNKEL (reference sequence). The CDR3 runs 16 residues. V shed 4 bases and J 3 bases; nucleotides not matched to a gene: 10. The CDR3 DNA reads as TGTGCCAGCAGCCGAATGCGCGGGAGAGGAACAGATACGCAGTATTTT. Protein product: CASSRMRGRGTDTQYF.

V gene TRBV6-5 combines with J gene TRBJ1-2, with 8 bases that match TRBD1. With 8 bases clipped from V and 4 bases from J, the junction kept 3 bases outside the gene matches. From germline, CDR1 is MNHEY and CDR2 SVGAGI. This CDR3 has 12 residues. The CDR3 DNA is TGTGCCAGCGCCGGGACAGGCTATGGCTACACCTTC. Its protein is CASAGTGYGYTF.

The chain carries TRBV4-1 and TRBJ2-1; no clear D gene. V was trimmed by 4 bases and J by 5 bases, leaving 6 bases between them. Germline loops: CDR1 MGHRA, CDR2 YSYEKL. This CDR3 has 12 amino acids. The CDR3 DNA follows: TGCGCCAGCAGCCTATCCCACAATGAGCAGTTCTTC. Amino acid sequence: CASSLSHNEQFF.

This sequence joins TRBV9 and TRBJ1-6, with D possibly TRBD1 on 6 matching bases. V lost 4 bases to trimming and J lost 6 bases, with 14 bases between them. Germline lookup yields CDR1 SGDLS and CDR2 YYNGEE. This CDR3 comprises 15 residues. The CDR3, as DNA: TGTGCCAGCAGCCCCAGGGGAGGGGTTAATTCACCCCTCCACTTT. Translation gives CASSPRGGVNSPLHF.

The J gene is TRBJ2-5, the V gene TRBV10-3, with 9 bases matching TRBD1. The V gene's germline CDR1 is ENHRY and CDR2 SYGVKD. V dropped 3 bases and J dropped 6; count of bases not matched to a gene: 11. CDR3 size: 16 residues. The CDR3 sequence is CAISDQDRGGVKTQYF. CDR3 nucleotide sequence: TGTGCCATCAGTGATCAGGACAGGGGTGGTGTTAAGACCCAGTACTTC.

This sequence joins TRBV7-9 and TRBJ1-6; 7 bases are shared with TRBD1. Germline values: CDR1 SEHNR, CDR2 FQNEAQ (reference sequence). Unmatched junction bases numbered 11, after V lost 6 bases and J lost 9 bases. This CDR3 is built from 15 residues. CDR3 DNA sequence: TGTGCCAGCAGGATACAAACAGGGGTGGGTTCACCCCTCCACTTT. It codes for CASRIQTGVGSPLHF.

V usage is TRBV6-5 and J usage is TRBJ1-4; D possibly corresponds to TRBD1 (6 bases). V lost 0 bases to trimming and J lost 6 bases, with 8 bases between them. This CDR3 has 14 amino acids. CDR1 and CDR2 from the germline V gene are MNHEY and SVGAGI. The CDR3 is CASSYSYRDEKLFF. The DNA for the CDR3 is TGTGCCAGCAGTTACTCGTACAGGGATGAAAAACTGTTTTTT.

The genes are TRBV6-2 or TRBV6-3 and TRBJ1-5; 8 positions agree with TRBD1. V lost 6 bases, J lost 4 bases, and 2 bases stayed unmatched. This CDR3 contains 13 residues. Germline loops: CDR1 MNHEY, CDR2 SVGEGT. The CDR3 region is CASSDRGNQPQHF. The CDR3 bases are TGTGCCAGCAGCGACAGGGGTAATCAGCCCCAGCATTTT.

This clone was seen just once. The chain combines TRBV29-1 with TRBJ2-3; unclear D gene. V shed 3 bases and J shed 0 bases, with 4 bases lying between them. The CDR3 is 12 amino acids. The germline CDR1 and CDR2 sequences are SQVTM and ANQGSEA. The CDR3 loop reads CSVDPSTDTQYF. As DNA, the CDR3 is TGCAGCGTTGATCCTAGCACAGATACGCAGTATTTT.

The genes are TRBV15 and TRBJ1-1, with D perhaps TRBD1 (6 bases). Germline V gene lookup returns CDR1 LNHNV and CDR2 YYDKDF (reference sequence). This CDR3 contains 13 residues. Between the trimmed V and J ends, which lost 2 bases and 6 bases, there was a span of 10 bases. The CDR3 loop reads CATSRYRVPEAFF. CDR3 DNA sequence: TGTGCCACCAGCAGATACAGGGTACCTGAAGCTTTCTTT. Based on the CDR3 plus reference TRBV15 and TRBJ1-1, the full variable domain is DAMVIQNPRYQVTQFGKPVTLSCSQTLNHNVMYWYQQKSSQAPKLLFHYYDKDFNNEADTPDNFQSRRPNTSFCFLDIRSPGLGDTAMYLCATSRYRVPEAFFGQGTRLTVV.

The gene calls are TRBV5-1 and TRBJ1-5; D is uncertain. V lost 3 bases to trimming and J lost 6 bases, with 16 bases between them. Germline assignment: CDR1 SGHRS and CDR2 YFSETQ. The CDR3 covers 15 residues. CDR3 protein: CASSSDAGGGQPQHF. The CDR3 coding sequence is TGCGCCAGCAGCTCGGACGCCGGAGGCGGTCAGCCCCAGCATTTT.

The chain couples TRBV19 to TRBJ1-2; D call uncertain. The CDR3 is made up of 12 amino acids. Trimming stripped 9 bases from V and 4 bases from J, with 12 bases between. Germline CDR1 and CDR2: LNHDA and SQIVND (reference sequence). The CDR3 loop reads CASTLGSYGYTF. In nucleotides, the CDR3 is TGTGCCAGCACCCTAGGGAGCTATGGCTACACCTTC.

The rearrangement links TRBV28 to TRBJ1-5, with D unclear. CDR3 length equals 13 residues. V was pared by 6 bases and J by 5 bases, with 11 bases between. The germline V gene encodes CDR1 MDHEN and CDR2 SYDVKM. CDR3 coding DNA: TGTGCCAGCAGCACAGTCTCAGATCAGCCCCAGCATTTT. Protein product: CASSTVSDQPQHF.

This chain uses TRBV28 with TRBJ1-2; 7 bases line up with TRBD1. Per the germline V gene, CDR1 is MDHEN and CDR2 is SYDVKM. The CDR3 has 14 residues. Trimming took 6 bases from V and 1 from J; bases not matched to a gene: 5. For the CDR3, the DNA is TGTGCCAGCAGGCGTACAGGGGTTAACTATGGCTACACCTTC. Translated, it gives CASRRTGVNYGYTF.

The rearrangement joins TRBV6-6 to TRBJ1-3, with TRBD1 identical over 10 bases. V dropped 4 bases and J dropped 8; count of bases not matched to a gene: 5. Per germline, CDR1 MNHNY and CDR2 SVGAGI (reference sequence). The CDR3 loop spans 14 amino acids. CDR3 nucleotides: TGTGCCAGCAGTTTAGGGACAGGGGAGTACACCATATATTTT. It translates to CASSLGTGEYTIYF.

J is TRBJ1-3 and V is TRBV4-1, with D perhaps TRBD1 (6 bases). The CDR3 covers 16 residues. Trimming pared 3 bases from V and 0 bases from J, leaving 12 bases between. The V gene's germline CDR1 is MGHRA and CDR2 YSYEKL. CDR3 DNA: TGCGCCAGCAGCCAGTACAGGGCTAGCTCTGGAAACACCATATATTTT. It codes for CASSQYRASSGNTIYF.

The chain combines TRBV4-2 with TRBJ2-1, with TRBD2 identical over 9 bases. The CDR3 has 17 residues. J lost 7 bases, V lost 4 bases, and 14 bases had no gene match. Germline-derived CDR1 and CDR2 are LGHNA and YNFKEQ. As DNA, the CDR3 is TGTGCCAGCAGCCCAAAGCGATCGGCGGGAGGGGGTAATGAGCAGTTCTTC. Its protein is CASSPKRSAGGGNEQFF.

This clone has just a few counts. The rearrangement links TRBV27 to TRBJ1-2; 10 bases match TRBD1. The length of the CDR3 is 13 residues. With 3 bases clipped from V and 8 bases from J, the junction kept 3 bases outside the gene matches. Germline values: CDR1 MNHEY, CDR2 SMNVEV (reference sequence). The CDR3 here is CASSFGTGEGYTF. The CDR3 DNA follows: TGTGCCAGCAGTTTCGGGACAGGGGAGGGCTACACCTTC.

The chain links TRBV5-8 to TRBJ1-5; D remains ambiguous. Germline V gene sequence: CDR1 SGHTS, CDR2 YDEGEE. The CDR3 has 17 amino acids. V shed 9 bases and J shed 6 bases, with 28 bases lying between them. Written as DNA, the CDR3 is TGTGCCATTTCGACCCCGGCGGCGTCGCGCCGGATTCAGCCCCAGCATTTT. It codes for CAISTPAASRRIQPQHF.